Included here is one T cell receptor (beta chain) sequence, with context. Deletions cut 10 bases from V and 3 bases from J, with 15 bases between. Germline V CDR1 and CDR2: MNHEY, SVGAGI. The CDR3 has 13 residues. These data originate in a study of cytomegalovirus exposure and HLA in healthy donors. Produced via immunoSEQ multiplex PCR; TCRdb's table is partial and in-frame only. Altogether fewer than 250,000 clones are present, around 90% being singletons, with the ten largest covering approximately 2%. The V gene is TRBV6-5, the J gene TRBJ1-1; maybe TRBD1 (5 bases). The material sequenced was PBMCs. The sequence came from a woman younger than 30 in good health and CMV-seropositive. CDR3 DNA: TGTGCCACCTCCAGGGATCCGGACACTGAAGCTTTCTTT. It encodes CATSRDPDTEAFF.